The entry below describes one T cell receptor (beta chain). Followed longitudinally, the Seattle patients had been enrolled during active infection. The data were taken from a study of blood T cell repertoires in COVID-19. Study details: Whether acute or convalescent, the COVID-19 samples came from the United States, Italy and Spain. The cDNA or gDNA used as material had been derived from T cells, B-cell-depleted T cells, or PBMCs.

The CDR3 has 14 amino acids. Methods used by the authors: Nucleated cell number was recorded as an estimate derived from reference gene primer amplification. Produced via immunoSEQ multiplex PCR; TCRdb's table is partial and in-frame only. D and trimming come from the DNA, and the V and J calls and clone size come from that table. Here the sample spans some 220,000 clones, 75% to 85% being singletons. The chain has TRBV21-1 and TRBJ2-7; no DNA check was done on the table's D call, TRBD1. TRBV21-1 represents a pseudogene. Sequenced material: peripheral blood. This receptor was obtained from a man aged 45-65 years with COVID-19, enrolled during active disease. This CDR3 reads CASSGGQSSYEQYF. In nucleotides, the CDR3 is TGTGCCAGCAGCGGGGGACAGAGCTCCTACGAGCAGTACTTC.